This T cell receptor (beta chain) was recovered during a study of patients and donors after allogeneic stem cell transplantation. CDR1 LNHNV and CDR2 YYDKDF come from the germline V gene (reference sequence). The CDR3 is made up of 15 amino acids. The germline V and J ends were trimmed by 0 bases and 2 bases, with 10 bases remaining between them. This clonotype occurred many times. A single record per CDR3 protein comes from TCRdb applying MiXCR to the RT-PCR reads. Among some 150,000 distinct CDR3 sequences, about a third were seen once, and the ten largest hold roughly 50%. V gene TRBV15 combines with J gene TRBJ1-2; D remains unclear. This clonotype was obtained from a human donor who was either an allogeneic HSCT recipient or a stem cell or donor lymphocyte infusion donor (not recorded which). It is not recorded whose cells these are; they may come from a transplant donor. Sequencing input: blood, either unsorted or a sorted T cell fraction (not recorded which). CDR3 protein: CATSRDNLYNYGYTF. In DNA, the CDR3 is TGTGCCACCAGCAGAGACAACCTTTACAACTATGGCTACACCTTC.